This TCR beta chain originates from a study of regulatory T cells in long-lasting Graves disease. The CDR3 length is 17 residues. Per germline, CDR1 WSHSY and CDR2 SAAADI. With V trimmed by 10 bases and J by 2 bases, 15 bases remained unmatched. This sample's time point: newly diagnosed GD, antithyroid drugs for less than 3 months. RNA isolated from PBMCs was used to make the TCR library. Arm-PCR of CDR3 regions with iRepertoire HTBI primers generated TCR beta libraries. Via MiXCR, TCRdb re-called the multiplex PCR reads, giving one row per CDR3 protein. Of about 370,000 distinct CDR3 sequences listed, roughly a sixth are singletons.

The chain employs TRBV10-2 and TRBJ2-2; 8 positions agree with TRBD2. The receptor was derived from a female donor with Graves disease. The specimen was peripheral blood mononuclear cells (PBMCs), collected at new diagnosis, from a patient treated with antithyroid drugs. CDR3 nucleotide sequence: TGCGCCACCCCCGTGGAGCGGGGGAGCCCAAACACCGGGGAGCTGTTTTTT. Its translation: CATPVERGSPNTGELFF.